The 19 T cell receptor beta chains below were found in one sample sequenced in a study of blood T cell repertoires in COVID-19. Libraries were prepared by immunoSEQ multiplex PCR; TCRdb keeps only in-frame clonotypes and omits some of them. The sample lists over 150,000 clones, over 75% occurring once. Material: PBMCs or T cells enriched from blood (not recorded which). All receptors come from a woman in her fifties or sixties who had recovered from COVID-19.

V and J are TRBV30 and TRBJ1-2; the D gene is possibly TRBD1 (5 bases). V was pared by 3 bases and J by 1 base, with 24 bases between. CDR3 length equals 18 residues. Germline CDR1 GTSNPN, CDR2 SVGIG (reference sequence). The CDR3 DNA reads TGTGCCTGGAGGGACACTATAGCCGGGAGAACCTTTAACTATGGCTACACCTTC. Translation: CAWRDTIAGRTFNYGYTF.

The chain recombines TRBV6-2 or TRBV6-3 with TRBJ1-2, with 11 bases identical to TRBD1. In germline, CDR1 is MNHEY, CDR2 SVGEGT. The CDR3 loop spans 15 amino acids. The J segment lost 7 bases and the V segment lost 4 bases, leaving 8 bases of the junction unmatched. Written as DNA, the CDR3 is TGTGCCAGCAGTTGGACAGGACAGGGGGCAAGTGGCTACACCTTC. As protein: CASSWTGQGASGYTF.

V is TRBV5-1 and J is TRBJ2-1; 12 bases fit TRBD1. The CDR3 covers 15 residues. The trim removed 3 bases at V and 9 bases at J, leaving 7 bases unmatched. Per the germline V gene, CDR1 is SGHRS and CDR2 is YFSETQ. CDR3 DNA sequence: TGCGCCAGCAGCTCAGGGGGACAGGGGGCTATTGAGCAGTTCTTC. Translation: CASSSGGQGAIEQFF.

The rearrangement uses TRBV21-1 and TRBJ1-5. TRBV21-1 is recorded as a pseudogene. The CDR3 has 10 amino acids. The CDR3 protein is CASPRQPQHF. Here the CDR3 DNA reads TGTGCCAGCCCCCGGCAGCCCCAGCATTTT.

The chain uses TRBV4-2 and TRBJ2-7, with D maybe TRBD1 (6 bases). Trimming removed 4 bases from V and 2 bases from J, with 12 bases in between. CDR1 and CDR2 (germline): LGHNA, YNFKEQ. This CDR3 spans 14 amino acids. CDR3 amino acids: CASSPRTAAYEQYF. The CDR3 bases are TGTGCCAGCAGCCCCCGGACAGCCGCCTACGAGCAGTACTTC.

The CDR3 sequence: CASSFSTTGYEQYF. DNA for the CDR3: TGTGCCAGCAGTTTCTCGACGACAGGTTACGAGCAGTACTTC. This chain connects TRBV28 to TRBJ2-7; D possibly corresponds to TRBD1 (6 bases). The CDR3 is 14 amino acids. Germline V gene sequence: CDR1 MDHEN, CDR2 SYDVKM. Between the trimmed V and J ends, which lost 3 bases and 4 bases, there was a span of 13 bases.

The rearrangement uses TRBV14 and TRBJ1-2; 7 bases agree with TRBD1. Looked up from germline, CDR1 is SGHDN and CDR2 is FVKESK. Trimming cost V 4 bases and J 5 bases; bases outside gene matches: 7. The CDR3 consists of 14 residues. This CDR3 is CASSRGQVGYGYTF. Written as DNA, the CDR3 is TGTGCCAGCAGCCGAGGACAGGTTGGATATGGCTACACCTTC.

The V gene is TRBV7-8, the J gene TRBJ2-7, with D uncertain. The CDR3 extends over 13 amino acids. V shed 0 bases and J shed 2 bases, with 5 bases lying between them. Germline-derived CDR1 and CDR2 are SGHVS and FQNEAQ. The DNA for the CDR3 is TGTGCCAGCAGCTTAGCTGCTACCTACGAGCAGTACTTC. Its protein product is CASSLAATYEQYF.

The chain is built from TRBV29-1 and TRBJ1-3; D remains ambiguous. The germline V gene encodes CDR1 SQVTM and CDR2 ANQGSEA. Trimming removed 2 bases at V and 1 base at J, with 12 bases between. The CDR3 has 15 amino acids. The CDR3 spells CSVELAGRSGNTIYF. CDR3 nucleotide sequence: TGCAGCGTTGAATTGGCAGGAAGGTCTGGAAACACCATATATTTT.

The V call is TRBV2, the J call TRBJ2-1; TRBD2 agrees at 11 bases. Per the germline V gene, CDR1 is SNHLY and CDR2 is FYNNEI. This CDR3 spans 16 amino acids. The J segment lost 3 bases and the V segment lost 3 bases, leaving 4 bases of the junction unmatched. CDR3: CASSEGGTSGYNEQFF. In DNA form, the CDR3 reads TGTGCCAGCAGTGAGGGCGGGACTAGCGGCTACAATGAGCAGTTCTTC.

The chain links TRBV6-5 to TRBJ2-7; TRBD2 aligns across 8 bases. Unmatched junction bases numbered 5, after V lost 4 bases and J lost 3 bases. The CDR3 length is 14 residues. Looked up from germline, CDR1 is MNHEY and CDR2 is SVGAGI. The CDR3 loop is CASSSSGRNYEQYF. DNA for the CDR3: TGTGCCAGCAGTTCTAGCGGGCGGAACTACGAGCAGTACTTC.

This clone was seen only once. The chain joins TRBV19 to TRBJ1-2; TRBD1 matches 7 bases. There are 14 residues in the CDR3. The junction had 7 bases not matched to a gene; V was cut back by 5 bases and J by 4 bases. Germline V gene lookup returns CDR1 LNHDA and CDR2 SQIVND (reference sequence). This CDR3 is CASSPDRESYGYTF. As DNA, the CDR3 is TGTGCCAGTAGTCCCGACAGGGAGAGCTATGGCTACACCTTC.

The chain links TRBV9 to TRBJ1-6; no reliable D call. Trimming shortened V by 3 bases and J by 10 bases, and 11 bases separated the two germline ends. There are 13 residues in the CDR3. The germline CDR1 and CDR2 sequences are SGDLS and YYNGEE. CDR3 in amino acids: CASSAELISPLHF. Here the CDR3 DNA reads TGTGCCAGCAGCGCGGAGCTGATCTCACCCCTCCACTTT. Based on the CDR3 plus reference TRBV9 and TRBJ1-6, the full variable domain is DSGVTQTPKHLITATGQRVTLRCSPRSGDLSVYWYQQSLDQGLQFLIQYYNGEERAKGNILERFSAQQFPDLHSELNLSSLELGDSALYFCASSAELISPLHFGNGTRLTVT.

The J gene is TRBJ1-1, the V gene TRBV7-2; TRBD1 matches 8 bases. With V trimmed by 4 bases and J by 1 base, 5 bases remained unmatched. Germline V lookup: CDR1 SGHTA, CDR2 FQGNSA. The CDR3 runs 15 residues. The CDR3: CASSWGTGGNTEAFF. The CDR3 DNA sequence: TGTGCCAGCAGCTGGGGGACAGGAGGGAACACTGAAGCTTTCTTT. Filled out from reference TRBV7-2 and TRBJ1-1, the complete variable domain reads GAGVSQSPSNKVTEKGKDVELRCDPISGHTALYWYRQSLGQGLEFLIYFQGNSAPDKSGLPSDRFSAERTGGSVSTLTIQRTQQEDSAVYLCASSWGTGGNTEAFFGQGTRLTVV.

The V call is TRBV5-4, the J call TRBJ2-3; possible D gene TRBD2, 6 bases. Germline V lookup: CDR1 SGHNT, CDR2 YYREEE (reference sequence). This CDR3 has 16 amino acids. Between the trimmed V and J ends, which lost 4 bases and 0 bases, there was a span of 15 bases. The CDR3: CASSPSGSGSTDTQYF. As DNA, the CDR3 is TGTGCCAGCAGCCCCAGTGGTAGCGGTAGCACAGATACGCAGTATTTT.

V gene TRBV3-1 (or the pseudogene TRBV3-2) combines with J gene TRBJ2-5, with TRBD1 identical over 7 bases. Germline CDR1 and CDR2: LGHDT and YNNKEL (reference sequence). J lost 2 bases, V lost 9 bases, and 6 bases had no gene match. The CDR3 consists of 13 residues. The CDR3 protein is CARETGAQETQYF. The CDR3 DNA follows: TGTGCCAGAGAAACAGGGGCACAAGAGACCCAGTACTTC.

Concerning this clone: Germline and junction disagree at one end, which may indicate a read error. This chain connects TRBV18 to TRBJ2-1; the D is unclear. The CDR3 is 20 residues long. Looked up from germline, CDR1 is KGHSH and CDR2 is LQKENI. CDR3 coding DNA: TGTGCCAGCTCGCCACGTAGGTACCAGGAAGGTCGACCCGCCTACAATGAGCAGTTCTTC. Translating it yields CASSPRRYQEGRPAYNEQFF.

About this clone itself: The junction departs from the called germline gene at one end, perhaps through a read error. The chain uses TRBV6-5 and TRBJ1-5; 9 positions agree with TRBD1. Germline values: CDR1 MNHEY, CDR2 SVGAGI. This CDR3 is built from 15 residues. CDR3 DNA: TGTGCCAGCAGTCCACAAACAGGGGGCAACCAGCCCCAGCATTTT. Protein sequence: CASSPQTGGNQPQHF.

The gene calls are TRBV7-9 and TRBJ1-1, with 8 bases identical to TRBD1. The CDR3 consists of 16 residues. Germline lookup yields CDR1 SEHNR and CDR2 FQNEAQ (reference sequence). V lost 5 bases, J lost 0 bases, and 8 bases stayed unmatched. CDR3 sequence (DNA): TGTGCCAGCAGCCCAACTGGACAGGGTTTGAACACTGAAGCTTTCTTT. Translated, it gives CASSPTGQGLNTEAFF.